This TCR beta chain appears in the sequencing data of a study of blood T cell repertoires in COVID-19. Turning to the study itself: Acute-phase and convalescent COVID-19 samples originated in the United States, Italy and Spain. Sample material is recorded as cDNA or gDNA derived from T cells, B-cell-depleted T cells, or PBMCs.

The CDR3 loop spans 16 amino acids. Germline CDR1 and CDR2: LGHNT and FRNRAP. V dropped 6 bases and J dropped 4; count of bases not matched to a gene: 10. Per the study methods: Amplification of reference gene primers was used by the study to estimate nucleated cell counts. The table came from immunoSEQ multiplex PCR; TCRdb's copy has only in-frame clones and leaves some out. D and trimming come from the DNA, and the V and J calls and clone size come from that table. The data hold roughly 140,000 clones, with roughly nine tenths observed a single time. The clonotype originates from a woman between 35 and 50 years old with acute or convalescent COVID-19. This chain joins TRBV12-5 and TRBJ2-3, with 10 bases identical to TRBD2. Input material: peripheral blood. CDR3 coding DNA: TGTGCTAGTGGCCAATTCCTAGCGGGAGTAGCAGATACGCAGTATTTT. Encoded protein: CASGQFLAGVADTQYF.